The 32 T cell receptor beta chains in this list originate from one sample, sequenced in a study of cytomegalovirus exposure and HLA in healthy donors. Vbeta (60) and Jbeta (13) primers were used in the PCR. TCRdb's copy holds only in-frame clones and misses some; the assay was immunoSEQ multiplex PCR. The sample lists roughly 120,000 clones; nearly 80% were seen once. The sample consisted of PBMCs. These receptors were obtained from a woman between 25 and 40 years old in good health and CMV-seropositive.

V gene TRBV7-2 combines with J gene TRBJ1-2; TRBD1 might be the D (6 bases). This CDR3 has 14 amino acids. The V gene's germline CDR1 is SGHTA and CDR2 FQGNSA. V lost 5 bases and J 8 bases, leaving 18 bases between the germline ends. Written as DNA, the CDR3 is TGTGCCAGCAGCCCTTCCCGGGGGGCGCGAGGCTACACCTTC. Its translation: CASSPSRGARGYTF.

J is TRBJ2-7 and V is TRBV18; D possibly corresponds to TRBD1 (6 bases). This CDR3 is 14 amino acids long. The V gene's germline CDR1 is KGHSH and CDR2 LQKENI. With 3 bases removed from V and 4 bases from J, the gap between germline ends came to 13 bases. The CDR3 DNA follows: TGTGCCAGCTCACCGGTGGGACAATCTTACGAGCAGTACTTC. Its protein product is CASSPVGQSYEQYF. Variable domain in full (rest from reference TRBV18 and TRBJ2-7): NAGVMQNPRHLVRRRGQEARLRCSPMKGHSHVYWYRQLPEEGLKFMVYLQKENIIDESGMPKERFSAEFPKEGPSILRIQQVVRGDSAAYFCASSPVGQSYEQYFGPGTRLTVT.

The rearrangement links TRBV18 to TRBJ2-3; D unresolved. CDR3 length equals 15 residues. V lost 0 bases and J 1 base, leaving 8 bases between the germline ends. Germline CDR1 reads KGHSH; CDR2 reads LQKENI. The chain's CDR3 is CASSPPYQGTDTQYF. The CDR3 nucleotides read TGTGCCAGCTCACCACCCTATCAGGGCACAGATACGCAGTATTTT. The full variable domain, rest sourced from reference TRBV18 and TRBJ2-3, is NAGVMQNPRHLVRRRGQEARLRCSPMKGHSHVYWYRQLPEEGLKFMVYLQKENIIDESGMPKERFSAEFPKEGPSILRIQQVVRGDSAAYFCASSPPYQGTDTQYFGPGTRLTVL.

The chain is built from TRBV7-2 and TRBJ2-7; 10 bases map to TRBD1. The CDR3 extends over 18 amino acids. The V and J ends lost 4 bases and 3 bases, in that order; junction bases with no gene match: 15. Germline V lookup: CDR1 SGHTA, CDR2 FQGNSA. The CDR3 here is CASSSPDRGANWNYEQYF. The DNA for the CDR3 is TGTGCCAGCAGCTCACCGGACAGGGGGGCAAATTGGAACTACGAGCAGTACTTC.

The genes are TRBV6-6 and TRBJ2-5, with D possibly TRBD1 on 6 matching bases. V gave up 6 bases and J gave up 5 bases, with 13 bases separating them. This CDR3 has 13 amino acids. Germline-derived CDR1 and CDR2 are MNHNY and SVGAGI (reference sequence). The DNA for the CDR3 is TGTGCCAGCAGCACGGGACAACGGGAGACCCAGTACTTC. It yields the protein CASSTGQRETQYF.

The gene calls are TRBV15 and TRBJ2-1; 11 nucleotides agree with TRBD2. Looked up from germline, CDR1 is LNHNV and CDR2 is YYDKDF (reference sequence). The CDR3 loop spans 18 amino acids. Trimming cost V 2 bases and J 6 bases; bases outside gene matches: 12. CDR3 bases: TGTGCCACCAGCAGACCCTTAGCCGGGACTAGCGGTCGCAATGAGCAGTTCTTC. As protein: CATSRPLAGTSGRNEQFF.

The J gene is TRBJ1-2, the V gene TRBV9; D is unresolved. V dropped 0 bases and J dropped 4 bases, with 10 bases sitting between them. The germline V gene has CDR1 SGDLS and CDR2 YYNGEE. This CDR3 is 14 amino acids long. In DNA form, the CDR3 reads TGTGCCAGCAGCGTAGATGAGGGTAGCTATGGCTACACCTTC. As protein: CASSVDEGSYGYTF.

The V call is TRBV13, the J call TRBJ2-7; maybe TRBD2 (5 bases). Trimming shortened V by 2 bases and J by 6 bases, and 8 bases separated the two germline ends. CDR1 is PRHDT and CDR2 is FYEKMQ in the germline V gene (reference sequence). This CDR3 has 12 amino acids. The CDR3 DNA reads TGTGCCAGCAGCTTAAGGGCGGGCGAGCAGTACTTC. Translated: CASSLRAGEQYF.

In regard to this clone: Compared with germline, one end of the junction differs, possibly owing to a read error. This chain's CDR3 is CSSSSPPGRGFNEQFF. CDR3 coding DNA: TGTTCCAGCAGCTCCCCGCCGGGGAGGGGGTTCAATGAGCAGTTCTTC. V usage is TRBV7-9 and J usage is TRBJ2-1; maybe TRBD2 (7 bases). The CDR3 has 16 amino acids. From germline, CDR1 is SEHNR and CDR2 FQNEAQ (reference sequence).

The chain uses TRBV30 and TRBJ1-2, with D unresolved. The V and J ends lost 2 bases and 8 bases respectively, with 9 bases between them. CDR3 length equals 11 residues. Per germline, CDR1 GTSNPN and CDR2 SVGIG (reference sequence). The CDR3 reads CAWSLGGGYTF. CDR3 nucleotide sequence: TGTGCCTGGAGTTTAGGCGGGGGCTACACCTTC.

The V gene is TRBV5-1, the J gene TRBJ2-5; TRBD2 agrees at 7 bases. The CDR3 has 14 residues. V gave up 3 bases and J gave up 1 base; unmatched junction bases: 3. Germline CDR1 and CDR2: SGHRS and YFSETQ. The CDR3 region is CASSSGRAQETQYF. In nucleotides, the CDR3 is TGCGCCAGCAGCTCGGGGAGGGCCCAAGAGACCCAGTACTTC.

The genes are TRBV6-6 and TRBJ2-5; TRBD1 matches 9 bases. The CDR3 has 15 residues. V lost 7 bases, J lost 4 bases, and 10 bases stayed unmatched. Germline lookup yields CDR1 MNHNY and CDR2 SVGAGI (reference sequence). The CDR3 reads CASIRGQGKGETQYF. The DNA of the CDR3 is TGTGCCAGCATCAGAGGACAGGGGAAAGGAGAGACCCAGTACTTC.

The CDR3 DNA is TGTGCCAGCAGTTTATCTGGGGGGTGGCTGGCTTTCTTT. Encoded protein: CASSLSGGWLAFF. The genes are TRBV27 and TRBJ1-1; a possible D gene is TRBD1 (5 bases). The germline CDR1 and CDR2 sequences are MNHEY and SMNVEV (reference sequence). The V end lost 0 bases, the J end lost 11 bases, and 13 bases lay between the germline ends. The CDR3 consists of 13 residues.

The chain combines TRBV5-1 with TRBJ2-1; 11 bases match TRBD2. Germline lookup yields CDR1 SGHRS and CDR2 YFSETQ. The CDR3 is 17 amino acids. After removal of 4 bases from V and 2 bases from J, the junction contained 8 bases not matched to a gene. The CDR3 loop is CASSVQPSGGPYNEQFF. In DNA, the CDR3 is TGCGCCAGCAGCGTCCAACCTAGCGGGGGGCCCTACAATGAGCAGTTCTTC.

The chain carries TRBV5-1 and TRBJ2-2; 7 positions match TRBD1. This CDR3 contains 16 residues. V shed 2 bases, J shed 0 bases, and the junction held 4 bases outside the gene matches. Germline CDR1 is SGHRS and CDR2 is YFSETQ. DNA for the CDR3: TGCGCCAGCAGCTTATACACAGGGGCGAACACCGGGGAGCTGTTTTTT. This sequence encodes CASSLYTGANTGELFF. Full variable domain (rest looked up from reference TRBV5-1 and TRBJ2-2): KAGVTQTPRYLIKTRGQQVTLSCSPISGHRSVSWYQQTPGQGLQFLFEYFSETQRNKGNFPGRFSGRQFSNSRSEMNVSTLELGDSALYLCASSLYTGANTGELFFGEGSRLTVL.

This clone was detected only a few times. CDR3 sequence (DNA): TGTGCCAGCAGCGAGCTGAACACTGAAGCTTTCTTT. The encoded protein is CASSELNTEAFF. The V call is TRBV28, the J call TRBJ1-1, with D unresolved. CDR3 size: 12 residues. V lost 6 bases to trimming and J lost 0 bases, with 5 bases between them. CDR1 is MDHEN and CDR2 is SYDVKM in the germline V gene.

J is TRBJ2-1 and V is TRBV5-1; D is undetermined. Trimming left V 7 bases short and J 4 bases short, with 15 bases between. The CDR3 runs 14 residues. Germline CDR1 SGHRS, CDR2 YFSETQ. CDR3 nucleotide sequence: TGCGCCAGCCGGAGAGGCGAGAGTTACAATGAGCAGTTCTTC. It encodes CASRRGESYNEQFF.

V usage is TRBV19 and J usage is TRBJ2-1; TRBD2 might be the D (7 bases). CDR1 and CDR2 from the germline V gene are LNHDA and SQIVND (reference sequence). The CDR3 is 15 amino acids. V lost 4 bases, J lost 0 bases, and 10 bases lay in between. The chain's CDR3 is CASSSGGRSYNEQFF. CDR3 DNA: TGTGCCAGTAGTAGCGGGGGCCGCTCCTACAATGAGCAGTTCTTC.

There are a few counts of this clone. V is TRBV5-4 and J is TRBJ1-2; a possible D gene is TRBD1 (6 bases). V lost 0 bases and J lost 3, with 12 bases in between. The CDR3 consists of 15 residues. Germline V gives CDR1 SGHNT, CDR2 YYREEE (reference sequence). CDR3 DNA: TGTGCCAGCAGCTTGGCGGGGGGCGCGGACTATGGCTACACCTTC. Its translation: CASSLAGGADYGYTF.

V gene TRBV7-9 combines with J gene TRBJ1-5, with 9 bases identical to TRBD1. Trimming removed 5 bases from V and 6 bases from J; junction bases left unmatched: 8. The CDR3 is made up of 15 amino acids. Germline-derived CDR1 and CDR2 are SEHNR and FQNEAQ (reference sequence). The chain's CDR3 is CASSRGGQGGQPQHF. CDR3 in DNA: TGTGCCAGCAGCCGGGGGGGACAGGGAGGTCAGCCCCAGCATTTT.

The chain combines TRBV2 with TRBJ1-1; TRBD1 matches 11 bases. Unmatched junction bases numbered 6, after V lost 4 bases and J lost 5 bases. Germline lookup yields CDR1 SNHLY and CDR2 FYNNEI. This CDR3 contains 15 residues. As DNA, the CDR3 is TGTGCCAGCAGTGTATGGGGACAGGGGGATACTGAAGCTTTCTTT. Encoded protein: CASSVWGQGDTEAFF.

The J gene is TRBJ2-3, the V gene TRBV4-1, with D unresolved. Germline lookup yields CDR1 MGHRA and CDR2 YSYEKL. There are 13 residues in the CDR3. Trimming removed 1 base at V and 9 bases at J, with 11 bases between. The CDR3 loop reads CASSQAGSPTQYF. CDR3 nucleotide sequence: TGCGCCAGCAGCCAAGCCGGGTCTCCCACGCAGTATTTT.

The genes are TRBV5-1 and TRBJ2-5, with D possibly TRBD1 on 6 matching bases. The CDR3 extends over 14 amino acids. The ends were cut back, 2 bases at V and 1 base at J, with 9 bases in the middle. Germline assignment: CDR1 SGHRS and CDR2 YFSETQ. The CDR3 loop is CASSFRTAQETQYF. In nucleotides, the CDR3 is TGCGCCAGCAGCTTTAGGACAGCCCAAGAGACCCAGTACTTC.

The chain carries TRBV7-2 and TRBJ1-2; D perhaps matches TRBD1 (5 bases). The V end lost 3 bases, the J end lost 4 bases, and 12 bases lay between the germline ends. The CDR3 extends over 14 amino acids. The germline CDR1 and CDR2 sequences are SGHTA and FQGNSA. The CDR3 DNA is TGTGCCAGCAGCTTGGGGGGTTGGGGCTATGGCTACACCTTC. It translates to CASSLGGWGYGYTF.

The gene calls are TRBV5-1 and TRBJ2-3, with D perhaps matching TRBD2 (6 bases). Germline V gene sequence: CDR1 SGHRS, CDR2 YFSETQ. V gave up 6 bases and J gave up 11 bases, with 16 bases separating them. The CDR3 contains 12 residues. The CDR3 reads CASNNERGLQYF. The CDR3 region has the DNA TGCGCCAGCAACAACGAACGGGGGTTGCAGTATTTT. Full variable domain (remainder filled in from reference TRBV5-1 and TRBJ2-3): KAGVTQTPRYLIKTRGQQVTLSCSPISGHRSVSWYQQTPGQGLQFLFEYFSETQRNKGNFPGRFSGRQFSNSRSEMNVSTLELGDSALYLCASNNERGLQYFGPGTRLTVL.

The J gene is TRBJ2-1, the V gene TRBV27, with D maybe TRBD1 (7 bases). The CDR3 length is 15 residues. V was pared by 3 bases and J by 9 bases, with 18 bases between. Looked up from germline, CDR1 is MNHEY and CDR2 is SMNVEV (reference sequence). The CDR3 nucleotides read TGTGCCAGCAGTTTGGAGGGGGCCCCCTTTAGTGAGCAGTTCTTC. Translated, it gives CASSLEGAPFSEQFF.

The chain links TRBV7-2 to TRBJ2-7; TRBD1 matches 8 bases. This CDR3 region has 14 residues. CDR1 SGHTA and CDR2 FQGNSA come from the germline V gene. The V segment lost 5 bases and the J segment 6 bases; nucleotides outside the gene matches: 9. CDR3 sequence: CASSPGTGITEQYF. The CDR3 DNA reads TGTGCCAGCAGCCCTGGGACAGGAATAACCGAGCAGTACTTC.

The chain couples TRBV7-2 to TRBJ2-2; D might be TRBD2 (5 bases). This CDR3 has 14 residues. Germline V lookup: CDR1 SGHTA, CDR2 FQGNSA. The germline V and J ends were trimmed by 3 bases and 6 bases, with 11 bases remaining between them. The DNA for the CDR3 is TGTGCCAGCAGCTTCTACCTAGCCCCCGGGGAGCTGTTTTTT. This encodes CASSFYLAPGELFF.

This clone was detected only a few times. V usage is TRBV30 and J usage is TRBJ1-6; D possibly corresponds to TRBD1 (6 bases). Germline V gives CDR1 GTSNPN, CDR2 SVGIG (reference sequence). The CDR3 runs 14 residues. V was trimmed by 3 bases and J by 6 bases, leaving 12 bases between them. The CDR3 DNA reads as TGTGCCTGGAGCCGGGACAAGAGTAATTCACCCCTCCACTTT. Residues: CAWSRDKSNSPLHF.

The chain couples TRBV29-1 to TRBJ1-2; D is possibly TRBD1 (5 bases). This CDR3 has 14 residues. Germline V gives CDR1 SQVTM, CDR2 ANQGSEA. The ends were cut back, 6 bases at V and 7 bases at J, with 21 bases in the middle. The CDR3 nucleotides are TGCAGCGTCGCCGCGGGGCCCGTCGCAGGTGGCTACACCTTC. It codes for CSVAAGPVAGGYTF. Using reference TRBV29-1 and TRBJ1-2 for the parts outside the CDR3, the full variable domain is SAVISQKPSRDICQRGTSLTIQCQVDSQVTMMFWYRQQPGQSLTLIATANQGSEATYESGFVIDKFPISRPNLTFSTLTVSNMSPEDSSIYLCSVAAGPVAGGYTFGSGTRLTVV.

The chain couples TRBV13 to TRBJ2-1, with 8 bases that match TRBD2. The CDR3 is made up of 13 amino acids. The germline gives CDR1 PRHDT, CDR2 FYEKMQ (reference sequence). V lost 5 bases, J lost 6 bases, and 3 bases stayed unmatched. CDR3 loop: CASSPGLANEQFF. For the CDR3, the DNA is TGTGCCAGCAGCCCCGGACTAGCCAATGAGCAGTTCTTC.

Only a few counts were recorded for this clone. V usage is TRBV6-1 and J usage is TRBJ2-1; 10 positions agree with TRBD1. The V gene's germline CDR1 is MNHNS and CDR2 SASEGT. V trimming: 6 bases; J trimming: 6 bases; junction bases outside the gene matches: 2. The CDR3 spans 13 residues. The CDR3 region has the DNA TGTGCCAGCAGCTGGACAGGGGGCAATGAGCAGTTCTTC. As protein: CASSWTGGNEQFF.